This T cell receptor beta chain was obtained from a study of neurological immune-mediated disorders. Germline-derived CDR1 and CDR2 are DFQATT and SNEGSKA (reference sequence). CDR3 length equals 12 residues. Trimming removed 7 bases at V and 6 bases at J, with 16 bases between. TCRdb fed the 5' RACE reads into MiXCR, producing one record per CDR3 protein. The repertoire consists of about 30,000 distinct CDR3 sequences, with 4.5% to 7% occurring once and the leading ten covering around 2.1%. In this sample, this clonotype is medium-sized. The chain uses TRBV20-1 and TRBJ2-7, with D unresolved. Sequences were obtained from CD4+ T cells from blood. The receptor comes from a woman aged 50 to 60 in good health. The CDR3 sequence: CSGGENFAEQYF. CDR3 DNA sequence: TGCAGTGGTGGAGAGAATTTTGCCGAGCAGTACTTC.